One and the same sample provided the 11 T cell receptor beta chains below, sequenced in a study of shared clonotypes between healthy human individuals. Assay: immunoSEQ multiplex PCR; the TCRdb copy retains only in-frame clones and omits some. Among 1.5 million to 2.5 million clones listed, roughly 94% were seen once. Naive CD8 isolation took CD45RO-negative cells positively selected for CCR7 and excluded terminally differentiated effector memory CD45RA+ cells. Sequencing was carried out using naive CD8+ T cells sorted from blood. These TCRs come from a man aged 18 to 30 in good health.

This chain links TRBV28 with TRBJ2-1; 7 bases map to TRBD2. Per the germline V gene, CDR1 is MDHEN and CDR2 is SYDVKM. This CDR3 region has 16 residues. J gave up 0 bases and V 3 bases, and 5 bases lay outside the gene matches. The DNA for the CDR3 is TGTGCCAGCAGTTTGGAGGGCGGGAGCTCCTACAATGAGCAGTTCTTC. It yields the protein CASSLEGGSSYNEQFF.

The V call is TRBV7-2, the J call TRBJ1-1; 8 nucleotides agree with TRBD1. The V gene's germline CDR1 is SGHTA and CDR2 FQGNSA. The V and J ends lost 5 bases and 0 bases, in that order; junction bases with no gene match: 8. The CDR3 spans 16 residues. In DNA, the CDR3 is TGTGCCAGCAGCATAGGACAGGGAAGGATGAACACTGAAGCTTTCTTT. This codes for CASSIGQGRMNTEAFF.

This CDR3 is CASSAPPGTFGEQYF. CDR3 DNA sequence: TGTGCCAGCAGTGCTCCCCCCGGGACGTTTGGCGAGCAGTACTTC. J is TRBJ2-7 and V is TRBV2; D assignment may be TRBD1 or TRBD2 (5 bases each). The CDR3 spans 15 residues. The V end was cut by 4 bases, the J end by 6 bases, with 19 bases between. Germline V gene sequence: CDR1 SNHLY, CDR2 FYNNEI.

In DNA, the CDR3 is TGTGCCAGCAGCCCGGATGCCTACAATGAGCAGTTCTTC. This codes for CASSPDAYNEQFF. This chain uses TRBV7-3 with TRBJ2-1; no clear D. Germline V gene lookup returns CDR1 SGHTA and CDR2 FQGTGA. The CDR3 contains 13 residues. Deletions cut 5 bases from V and 2 bases from J, with 7 bases between.

J is TRBJ2-1 and V is TRBV2; no clear D gene. V was trimmed by 8 bases and J by 1 base, leaving 9 bases between them. The germline V gene encodes CDR1 SNHLY and CDR2 FYNNEI. The CDR3 is 13 residues long. The CDR3 here is CASEDGSYNEQFF. As DNA, the CDR3 is TGTGCCAGCGAAGACGGTTCCTACAATGAGCAGTTCTTC.

V and J are TRBV10-3 and TRBJ1-2; D is perhaps TRBD1 (5 bases). Trimming shortened V by 5 bases and J by 3 bases, and 10 bases separated the two germline ends. Germline V gene lookup returns CDR1 ENHRY and CDR2 SYGVKD. This CDR3 has 13 amino acids. This CDR3 reads CAISSQGYYGYTF. The CDR3, as DNA: TGTGCCATCAGTTCCCAGGGATACTATGGCTACACCTTC.

The chain uses TRBV9 and TRBJ2-1, with TRBD2 matching over 9 bases. Per germline, CDR1 SGDLS and CDR2 YYNGEE. The V gene end was trimmed by 4 bases and the J gene end by 0 bases; junction bases not matched to a gene: 8. There are 17 residues in the CDR3. CDR3 region: CASSISGSGGSYNEQFF. CDR3 DNA: TGTGCCAGCAGCATTAGCGGGAGCGGGGGCTCCTACAATGAGCAGTTCTTC.

The rearrangement uses TRBV6-6 and TRBJ2-2, with D hard to call. V was clipped by 7 bases and J by 1 base, with 10 bases between them. The germline CDR1 and CDR2 sequences are MNHNY and SVGAGI (reference sequence). CDR3 length: 14 amino acids. CDR3 in amino acids: CASTGGMNTGELFF. CDR3 DNA sequence: TGTGCCAGCACGGGTGGGATGAACACCGGGGAGCTGTTTTTT.

The chain uses TRBV10-2 and TRBJ1-2; D is ambiguous. Germline CDR1 reads WSHSY; CDR2 reads SAAADI. Trimming left V 3 bases short and J 1 base short, with 9 bases between. The CDR3 has 14 residues. CDR3: CASSDIGNNYGYTF. The CDR3 nucleotides read TGCGCCAGCAGTGATATCGGAAATAACTATGGCTACACCTTC.

The chain uses TRBV7-8 and TRBJ2-7, with D possibly TRBD1 on 5 matching bases. V lost 1 base and J 4 bases, leaving 11 bases between the germline ends. Germline loops: CDR1 SGHVS, CDR2 FQNEAQ. The CDR3 runs 14 residues. For the CDR3, the DNA is TGTGCCAGCAGCTTAGTTGACAGCGCATACGAGCAGTACTTC. Its translation is CASSLVDSAYEQYF.

CDR3 nucleotides: TGTGCCAGCAGCGTAACGGGATCGAACACCGGGGAGCTGTTTTTT. It is translated as CASSVTGSNTGELFF. This chain connects TRBV9 to TRBJ2-2, with D perhaps TRBD2 (5 bases). The germline V and J ends were trimmed by 1 base and 0 bases, with 7 bases remaining between them. This CDR3 contains 15 residues. The germline V gene has CDR1 SGDLS and CDR2 YYNGEE.